Sequencing of this T cell receptor (beta chain) was carried out in a study of shared clonotypes between healthy human individuals. CD45RO-negative, CCR7-selected cells formed the naive CD8 fraction, which excluded terminally differentiated effector memory CD45RA+ cells. The deep-level immunoSEQ assay was used. Genomic DNA from each subset was divided evenly over several immunoSEQ plates. Only in-frame clones appear in the TCRdb table, and some are missing; sequencing was by immunoSEQ multiplex PCR. The table has approximately 2,000,000 clones, 93% seen once. Regarding this clone: What it binds is not known.

Trimming at V came to 3 bases and at J to 5 bases, leaving 3 bases not matched to a gene. Germline-derived CDR1 and CDR2 are PRHDT and FYEKMQ (reference sequence). CDR3 length equals 14 residues. Study outcomes and limitations: Among the subsets, naive ones generally showed larger estimated richness than memory ones. The researchers took only blood, and tissue repertoires probably look different.

The V and J genes are TRBV13 and TRBJ2-1, with 8 bases matching TRBD2. The receptor comes from a man aged 18 to 30 in good health. Some clones in this sample may be carry-over from other donors' samples. Sequenced input: naive CD8+ T cells from PBMCs. The CDR3: CASSLGLGDNEQFF. The CDR3 region has the DNA TGTGCCAGCAGCTTGGGACTAGGAGACAATGAGCAGTTCTTC.